The clone carrying this TCR beta chain has more than one count but fewer than ten. TCRdb called the 5' RACE reads again in MiXCR, with one record for every CDR3 protein. The sample has about 48,000 distinct CDR3 sequences, 7.7% seen once. This sample was included in a study of early T cells in non-severe SARS-CoV-2 infection. V was shortened by 0 bases and J by 0 bases, with 6 bases between the two germline ends. The germline CDR1 and CDR2 sequences are KGHSH and LQKENI. The CDR3 is made up of 14 amino acids. The chain has TRBV18 and TRBJ2-7, with D unclear. The sequence was collected from an adult who was a healthcare worker with PCR-confirmed SARS-CoV-2 infection or an uninfected control (not recorded which). Material for sequencing was whole blood. The DNA for the CDR3 is TGTGCCAGCTCACCACCATGGCCCTCCTACGAGCAGTACTTC. Protein: CASSPPWPSYEQYF.